This T cell receptor beta chain appears in the sequencing data of a study of molecular identifiers for immune sequencing clone quantification. Across the study: Replicates split RNA from approximately 22,000 or 94,000 naive CD8 cells five ways, and the researchers sequenced four portions.

At least ten counts were recorded for this clonotype. TCRdb re-analysed the PCR reads in MiXCR, keeping a single row per CDR3 protein. The sample has about 320,000 distinct CDR3 sequences, about a fifth seen once. Source material: naive CD8+ T cells from blood, with Jurkat cell RNA spiked in. Subset noted: FACS-sorted CD8+CD4-CCR7+CD45RA+ naive T cells. This receptor was identified in a human donor in good health. Some libraries in this study had Jurkat cell RNA spiked in.

The CDR3 region is CASTPSWGPEADEQYF. DNA for the CDR3: TGTGCCAGCACTCCCAGCTGGGGCCCCGAGGCAGACGAGCAGTACTTC. The gene calls are TRBV6-5 and TRBJ2-7, with D perhaps TRBD1 (5 bases). Germline CDR1 MNHEY, CDR2 SVGAGI. V dropped 7 bases and J dropped 5 bases, with 24 bases sitting between them. This CDR3 has 16 residues.